This T cell receptor beta chain was sequenced in a study of blood T cell repertoires in COVID-19. Overall study: Researchers got acute and convalescent COVID-19 samples from the United States, Italy and Spain. The analysed material was cDNA or gDNA that came from T cells, B-cell-depleted T cells, or PBMCs.

This CDR3 region has 15 residues. Germline lookup yields CDR1 SNHLY and CDR2 FYNNEI. J was trimmed by 5 bases and V by 4 bases; bases with no gene match: 8. Measured with immunoSEQ multiplex PCR; TCRdb has only the in-frame clones, and not every one. Of about 280,000 clones listed, 80% to 90% are singletons. The V call is TRBV2, the J call TRBJ2-3; TRBD2 agrees at 8 bases. This TCR was sampled from a woman aged 45 to 65 who had recovered from COVID-19. The sample was peripheral blood. As DNA, the CDR3 is TGTGCCAGCAGTGTTAGCGGGGTGGCCCTAGATACGCAGTATTTT. This gives the protein CASSVSGVALDTQYF.